Sequencing of this T cell receptor beta chain was carried out in a study of cytomegalovirus exposure and HLA in healthy donors (dated by TCRdb to about 2017). With respect to the entire study: The roughly 650 repertoires of the first cohort and the 110 or so validation repertoires were produced on the same platform, according to a later analysis. The study aimed to test whether signatures of past pathogen exposure could be identified by cataloging public T cell receptors. To predict cytomegalovirus infection status, the study brought together high-throughput TCR immunosequencing, statistical association of individual TCRs with disease status, and machine learning. In addition to the first cohort of around 670 subjects, a separate validation cohort of around 110 different subjects was used. Overall study results and their limits: Across donors, most TCR sequences were observed very rarely, whereas some public TCRs were present in many individuals. Three of the identified cytomegalovirus-associated TCR beta chains were confirmed in vitro to be specific for cytomegalovirus antigens. The study gave a list of about 170 TCR beta chains associated with cytomegalovirus. A later analysis found that TCRs clustered in the first cohort also tended to co-occur in the 95 to 150 validation repertoires, with 90% to 95% of cluster scores above 0. The classifier was reported to diagnose cytomegalovirus status with high specificity and sensitivity in both the original and validation cohorts. It was suggested by the authors that the approach could potentially be generalized to other disease states and immunological phenotypes. A later analysis had no HLA typing for the validation cohort, so co-occurrence there was scored across all 110 or so repertoires.

Including cysteine and phenylalanine, the CDR3 has 23 amino acids. Based on the germline V gene, the CDR1 and CDR2 sequences are SQVTM and ANQGSEA. The donors belonged to the validation cohort of 120 subjects, which was separate from the 666-subject first cohort. In regard to this clone: Its antigen remains undetermined. No DNA is shown, since the ends of the CDR3 on it are uncertain; the CDR3 is the one TCRdb lists.

Library construction relied on the immunoSEQ multiplex PCR assay. Turning to the authors' computational methods: A statistical classification framework was built to diagnose cytomegalovirus status from the catalog of TCR beta chain sequences. In its TCRdb copy, this immuneACCESS table keeps in-frame sequences only and misses some clones. Where compared with another copy, unresolved V genes explain less than half of these, and the others have no known cause. From that table come the V and J calls and clone size; the DNA was used to work out D and trimming. This sample has some 290,000 clones in its table, and approximately 86% of those were observed once. The ten most abundant clones make up 0.9% to 1% of the sample.

The chain is encoded by TRBV29-1 joined to TRBJ1-1; TRBD1 was called by the table and not checked on the DNA. The sample was PBMCs. The TCR comes from a man aged 25 to 40 in good health and CMV-seronegative. The CDR3 loop reads CSLNTEAFFGQGTRLTVVAEAFF.